A selection of T cell receptor beta chains follows, all from one sample in a study of T-cell memory formation after mild COVID-19. One entry per CDR3 protein results from TCRdb running MiXCR on the 5' RACE reads. Here the sample spans around 110,000 distinct CDR3 sequences, more than 15% being singletons. The material sequenced was PBMCs or a T cell subset sorted from them (not recorded which). Receptors were obtained from an adult woman who had mild COVID-19 (a few samples of this study predate the infection). Cell type and time point are not known. CDR3s include the opening cysteine and the closing phenylalanine or tryptophan. D genes are given only for firm matches. Size tells how often a clone was seen (once, few, many) or the class of an expanded clone, and some rows leave it out.

CDR3: CASSLVPTYEQYF; DNA: TGTGCCAGCAGCTTGGTCCCCACCTACGAGCAGTACTTC; J: TRBJ2-7; D: -; V: TRBV5-5; size: -
CDR3: CASSEVYTEAFF; DNA: TGTGCCAGCAGTGAAGTCTACACTGAAGCTTTCTTT; J: TRBJ1-1; D: -; V: TRBV6-1; size: few
CDR3: CATGQRGGYQPQHF; DNA: TGTGCCACCGGACAACGGGGAGGCTATCAGCCCCAGCATTTT; J: TRBJ1-5; D: -; V: TRBV15; size: -
CDR3: CASSRREKDEQFF; DNA: TGCGCCAGCAGTAGGCGGGAGAAGGATGAGCAGTTCTTC; J: TRBJ2-1; D: TRBD2; V: TRBV10-2; size: -
CDR3: CASSRTIAGGSTGELFF; DNA: TGCGCCAGCAGCCGAACCATAGCGGGAGGGAGCACCGGGGAGCTGTTTTTT; J: TRBJ2-2; D: TRBD2; V: TRBV5-1; size: few
CDR3: CASTHPLAGAKNIQYF; DNA: TGTGCCAGCACCCATCCCCTTGCGGGAGCCAAAAACATTCAGTACTTC; J: TRBJ2-4; D: -; V: TRBV7-9; size: few
CDR3: CASSVGTGPDEQFF; DNA: TGTGCCAGCAGCGTAGGGACAGGGCCCGATGAGCAGTTCTTC; J: TRBJ2-1; D: TRBD1; V: TRBV9; size: few
CDR3: CASSLTDYGYTF; DNA: TGTGCCAGCAGTTTGACAGACTATGGCTACACCTTC; J: TRBJ1-2; D: -; V: TRBV12-3/TRBV12-4; size: few
CDR3: CASSPRNSGSYEQYF; DNA: TGTGCCAGCAGCCCCCGAAATAGCGGGAGCTACGAGCAGTACTTC; J: TRBJ2-7; D: TRBD2; V: TRBV9; size: few
CDR3: CASSPPSADTQYF; DNA: TGTGCCAGCAGCCCCCCGTCCGCAGATACGCAGTATTTT; J: TRBJ2-3; D: -; V: TRBV7-9; size: -
CDR3: CASSELWTTGDTVYGYTF; DNA: TGTGCCAGCAGTGAATTATGGACGACAGGGGATACGGTCTATGGCTACACCTTC; J: TRBJ1-2; D: TRBD1; V: TRBV25-1; size: -
CDR3: CASRHETYNEQFF; DNA: TGTGCCAGCCGTCATGAGACCTACAATGAGCAGTTCTTC; J: TRBJ2-1; D: -; V: TRBV4-2; size: many
CDR3: CASSPGLAGVTDTQYF; DNA: TGTGCCAGCAGCCCCGGACTAGCGGGAGTCACAGATACGCAGTATTTT; J: TRBJ2-3; D: TRBD2; V: TRBV7-3; size: many
CDR3: CATSDLTLGQGAYNEQFF; DNA: TGTGCCACCAGTGATCTAACCTTGGGGCAGGGGGCCTACAATGAGCAGTTCTTC; J: TRBJ2-1; D: TRBD1; V: TRBV24-1; size: -
CDR3: CASSSRGSYGYTF; DNA: TGTGCCAGCAGCTCTCGGGGTTCCTATGGCTACACCTTC; J: TRBJ1-2; D: -; V: TRBV13; size: few
CDR3: CASSDPGGETQYF; DNA: TGTGCCAGCAGTGATCCAGGGGGAGAGACCCAGTACTTC; J: TRBJ2-5; D: TRBD1; V: TRBV2; size: many
CDR3: CSAWEQTNTEAFF; DNA: TGCAGTGCCTGGGAACAGACAAACACTGAAGCTTTCTTT; J: TRBJ1-1; D: -; V: TRBV20-1; size: many
CDR3: CASSLVGLLIDTQYF; DNA: TGCGCCAGCAGCTTGGTAGGACTACTTATTGATACGCAGTATTTT; J: TRBJ2-3; D: -; V: TRBV5-1; size: -
CDR3: CASSTSGPSTDTQYF; DNA: TGTGCCAGCTCTACTAGCGGCCCTAGCACAGATACGCAGTATTTT; J: TRBJ2-3; D: TRBD2; V: TRBV7-9; size: -
CDR3: CSARETGLGRAEAFF; DNA: TGCAGTGCTAGAGAGACAGGGTTGGGGAGGGCTGAAGCTTTCTTT; J: TRBJ1-1; D: TRBD1; V: TRBV20-1; size: -
CDR3: CAISWTGEKDTQYF; DNA: TGTGCCATCAGTTGGACAGGGGAGAAAGATACGCAGTATTTT; J: TRBJ2-3; D: TRBD1; V: TRBV10-3; size: -
CDR3: CASSFWTTRDEQFF; DNA: TGTGCCAGCAGCTTCTGGACTACCCGCGATGAGCAGTTCTTC; J: TRBJ2-1; D: -; V: TRBV7-2; size: -
CDR3: CSVEDWQGSSGNTIYF; DNA: TGCAGCGTTGAAGATTGGCAGGGGTCCTCTGGAAACACCATATATTTT; J: TRBJ1-3; D: -; V: TRBV29-1; size: few
CDR3: CASSYREPYEQYF; DNA: TGTGCCAGCAGTTATCGGGAACCCTACGAGCAGTACTTC; J: TRBJ2-7; D: -; V: TRBV6-2/TRBV6-3; size: -
CDR3: CSAPGGGATDTQYF; DNA: TGCAGTGCGCCCGGCGGGGGCGCGACAGATACGCAGTATTTT; J: TRBJ2-3; D: -; V: TRBV20-1; size: few
CDR3: CASSDTGGVTEAFF; DNA: TGTGCCAGCAGCGACACAGGGGGGGTCACTGAAGCTTTCTTT; J: TRBJ1-1; D: TRBD1; V: TRBV9; size: few
CDR3: CASSSPGSEAFF; DNA: TGTGCCAGCAGCTCCCCAGGGTCTGAAGCTTTCTTT; J: TRBJ1-1; D: -; V: TRBV7-9; size: -
CDR3: CASSLSTGTAGELFF; DNA: TGTGCCAGCAGTTTATCGACAGGGACGGCCGGGGAGCTGTTTTTT; J: TRBJ2-2; D: TRBD1; V: TRBV27; size: few
CDR3: CASSLHIGDRGNTEAFF; DNA: TGCGCCAGCAGCCTCCACATAGGAGACAGGGGTAACACTGAAGCTTTCTTT; J: TRBJ1-1; D: TRBD1; V: TRBV4-3; size: -
CDR3: CASSGGLPSTYEQYF; DNA: TGTGCCAGCAGCGGAGGACTTCCGAGTACCTACGAGCAGTACTTC; J: TRBJ2-7; D: -; V: TRBV9; size: few
CDR3: CASSQQGYLGYEQYF; DNA: TGTGCCAGCAGCCAACAGGGATATTTAGGGTACGAGCAGTACTTC; J: TRBJ2-7; D: -; V: TRBV7-9; size: few
CDR3: CAITTGYSYEQYF; DNA: TGTGCCATTACGACAGGGTACTCCTACGAGCAGTACTTC; J: TRBJ2-7; D: TRBD1; V: TRBV6-1; size: -
CDR3: CSARDPGWETQYF; DNA: TGCAGTGCTAGAGACCCAGGTTGGGAGACCCAGTACTTC; J: TRBJ2-5; D: -; V: TRBV20-1; size: many
CDR3: CASSQGGQPQHF; DNA: TGTGCCAGCAGCCAGGGGGGACAGCCCCAGCATTTT; J: TRBJ1-5; D: TRBD1; V: TRBV7-9; size: few
CDR3: CASSPRGDEQFF; DNA: TGCGCCAGCAGCCCCCGAGGCGATGAGCAGTTCTTC; J: TRBJ2-1; D: -; V: TRBV4-1; size: many
CDR3: CASSSHPRGLAVEETQYF; DNA: TGTGCCAGCAGCTCCCACCCACGGGGACTAGCGGTGGAAGAGACCCAGTACTTC; J: TRBJ2-5; D: TRBD2; V: TRBV9; size: -
CDR3: CASSLPGTSGYYNEQFF; DNA: TGTGCCAGCAGCTTACCGGGGACTAGCGGGTACTACAATGAGCAGTTCTTC; J: TRBJ2-1; D: TRBD2; V: TRBV7-2; size: -
CDR3: CASSLRGYSYEQYF; DNA: TGTGCCAGCAGCTTAAGGGGATACTCCTACGAGCAGTACTTC; J: TRBJ2-7; D: -; V: TRBV13; size: -
CDR3: CATSWTGSSYNEQFF; DNA: TGTGCCACCAGCTGGACAGGCAGCTCCTACAATGAGCAGTTCTTC; J: TRBJ2-1; D: TRBD1; V: TRBV15; size: -
CDR3: CSVAGTGLDETQYF; DNA: TGCAGCGTTGCCGGGACAGGCCTTGATGAGACCCAGTACTTC; J: TRBJ2-5; D: TRBD1; V: TRBV29-1; size: -
CDR3: CASSPRTGPTSTDTQYF; DNA: TGTGCCAGTAGTCCGAGGACAGGTCCTACTAGCACAGATACGCAGTATTTT; J: TRBJ2-3; D: TRBD1; V: TRBV19; size: few
CDR3: CSARRVGENIQYF; DNA: TGCAGTGCTAGAAGGGTGGGGGAGAACATTCAGTACTTC; J: TRBJ2-4; D: -; V: TRBV20-1; size: many
CDR3: CASSNIVASGRSETQYF; DNA: TGTGCCAGTAGTAATATTGTGGCTAGCGGGAGGAGTGAGACCCAGTACTTC; J: TRBJ2-5; D: TRBD2; V: TRBV19; size: -
CDR3: CASSPTALAGPFDEQFF; DNA: TGTGCCAGCAGTCCCACCGCACTAGCGGGACCCTTTGATGAGCAGTTCTTC; J: TRBJ2-1; D: TRBD2; V: TRBV12-3/TRBV12-4; size: few
CDR3: CASSWSGADTQYF; DNA: TGTGCCAGCAGCTGGTCGGGGGCCGATACGCAGTATTTT; J: TRBJ2-3; D: -; V: TRBV12-3/TRBV12-4; size: few
CDR3: CASSQDTSYNEQFF; DNA: TGTGCCAGCAGCCAAGATACGAGCTACAATGAGCAGTTCTTC; J: TRBJ2-1; D: -; V: TRBV4-2; size: -
CDR3: CASSQDPGFNYGYTF; DNA: TGCGCCAGCAGCCAAGACCCGGGGTTCAACTATGGCTACACCTTC; J: TRBJ1-2; D: -; V: TRBV4-1; size: -
CDR3: CSVEDLSGAPDTQYF; DNA: TGCAGCGTTGAAGATCTGTCGGGGGCACCCGATACGCAGTATTTT; J: TRBJ2-3; D: -; V: TRBV29-1; size: few